This T cell receptor (beta chain) was profiled in a study of T cell changes during pregnancy in multiple sclerosis (dated by TCRdb to the late 2010s). Background on the whole study: In women with multiple sclerosis, the researchers looked at how the T cell repertoire shifted as pregnancy progressed.

The junction shows trimming of 6 bases on V and 1 base on J, plus 18 bases between the germline ends. The CDR1 and CDR2 encoded by the germline V gene (reference sequence) are MNHEY and SMNVEV. The CDR3 starts with the cysteine, ends with the phenylalanine, and has 16 residues. The CDR3 DNA has 48 bases and is translated from base 1. Libraries were built with the immunoSEQ multiplex PCR assay. The clones in this table, taken by TCRdb from immuneACCESS, are in-frame only. Not every clone is retained; where verified, under half of the shortfall comes from an unresolved V gene, and the cause of the rest is unknown. The sample has roughly 24,000 clones on record, around 86% of them singletons. Under 1.1% of the sample lies in the top ten. As for this clone: Its target antigen remains unknown. The sample holds no much larger clone one base away, and base qualities are not on file.

The source is a female donor in good health, enrolled as a control in a pregnancy study. The material sequenced was CD4+ T cells from peripheral blood mononuclear cells, taken in the second trimester of pregnancy. The sequence is built from TRBV27 and TRBJ2-5; TRBD2 is possibly the D segment (6 matching bases). The CDR3 here reads CASSLSRRGSQETQYF. The sequenced DNA is TGTGCCAGCAGCCTCTCTAGGCGGGGCTCCCAAGAGACCCAGTACTTC.